These 22 T cell receptor beta chains share one sample of origin, sequenced in a study of blood T cell repertoires in COVID-19. Repertoires were generated with immunoSEQ multiplex PCR, while TCRdb's copy carries only in-frame clones and drops some. Among a few hundred thousand clones listed, approximately 85% were seen once. Sequencing input: PBMCs or T cells enriched from blood (not recorded which). These receptors came from a man younger than 45 who had recovered from COVID-19.

This sequence joins TRBV6-6 and TRBJ1-5, with 7 bases that match TRBD1. The CDR3 has 15 amino acids. Germline loops: CDR1 MNHNY, CDR2 SVGAGI (reference sequence). Trimming cost V 4 bases and J 4 bases; bases outside gene matches: 7. CDR3 sequence: CASSFSRDRNQPQHF. CDR3 nucleotide sequence: TGTGCCAGCAGTTTCTCCCGGGACAGAAATCAGCCCCAGCATTTT.

This chain links TRBV27 with TRBJ2-5; TRBD2 aligns across 8 bases. Unmatched junction bases numbered 9, after V lost 6 bases and J lost 3 bases. Germline V gene sequence: CDR1 MNHEY, CDR2 SMNVEV (reference sequence). The CDR3 totals 15 residues. CDR3 DNA sequence: TGTGCCAGCAGCCCCGCGGGGGGCCGGGAAGAGACCCAGTACTTC. Protein product: CASSPAGGREETQYF.

This clone was detected a few times. The V gene is TRBV2, the J gene TRBJ2-7, with TRBD1 matching 11 bases. The V gene end was trimmed by 4 bases and the J gene end by 3 bases; junction bases not matched to a gene: 5. The CDR3 extends over 15 amino acids. Per germline, CDR1 SNHLY and CDR2 FYNNEI. The CDR3 nucleotides are TGTGCCAGCAGTGTCCGGGACAGGGGGTTCTACGAGCAGTACTTC. It specifies CASSVRDRGFYEQYF.

The chain recombines TRBV25-1 with TRBJ1-2; D not resolved. Germline V gene lookup returns CDR1 MGHDK and CDR2 SYGVNS. CDR3 size: 12 residues. The V gene lost 4 bases and the J gene lost 4 bases, with 7 bases spanning the gap. In DNA, the CDR3 is TGTGCCAGCAGTGGTTCGGGCTATGGCTACACCTTC. Its translation is CASSGSGYGYTF.

The CDR3 loop is CASRTGGYDTEAFF. The DNA of the CDR3 is TGTGCCAGCAGAACAGGGGGATATGACACTGAAGCTTTCTTT. The chain is built from TRBV6-6 and TRBJ1-1, with 8 bases matching TRBD1. V lost 6 bases, J lost 3 bases, and 6 bases stayed unmatched. This CDR3 is built from 14 residues. CDR1 is MNHNY, CDR2 SVGAGI, per germline (reference sequence).

The CDR3 reads CAWSMAGVSETQYF. The CDR3 nucleotides are TGTGCCTGGAGTATGGCGGGGGTTAGTGAGACCCAGTACTTC. The J gene is TRBJ2-5, the V gene TRBV30, with 7 positions matching TRBD2. The CDR3 totals 14 residues. Looked up from germline, CDR1 is GTSNPN and CDR2 is SVGIG (reference sequence). The ends lost 2 bases at V and 5 bases at J; junction bases unmatched: 8. Looking up the rest from reference TRBV30 and TRBJ2-5 gives the full variable domain: SQTIHQWPATLVQPVGSPLSLECTVEGTSNPNLYWYRQAAGRGLQLLFYSVGIGQISSEVPQNLSASRPQDRQFILSSKKLLLSDSGFYLCAWSMAGVSETQYFGPGTRLLVL.

This rearrangement joins TRBV3-1 (or the pseudogene TRBV3-2) to TRBJ2-2; D might be TRBD1 (5 bases). The V end was cut by 3 bases, the J end by 6 bases, with 8 bases between. Germline V gene sequence: CDR1 LGHDT, CDR2 YNNKEL (reference sequence). The CDR3 has 13 residues. CDR3 in amino acids: CASSQGPPGELFF. CDR3 coding DNA: TGTGCCAGCAGCCAGGGGCCACCCGGGGAGCTGTTTTTT.

This chain links TRBV10-1 with TRBJ1-1, with 9 bases identical to TRBD1. Germline loops: CDR1 WNHNN, CDR2 SYGVQD (reference sequence). Germline trimming cut 6 bases from V and 5 bases from J; bases unmatched to any gene: 10. The CDR3 consists of 15 residues. The CDR3 nucleotides are TGCGCCAGCAGCTCCGGGACAGGGAGAGGGACTGAAGCTTTCTTT. It is translated as CASSSGTGRGTEAFF.

This chain uses TRBV7-2 with TRBJ2-1, with 7 bases matching TRBD2. Germline CDR1 SGHTA, CDR2 FQGNSA. The CDR3 loop spans 15 amino acids. Trimming cost V 0 bases and J 7 bases; bases outside gene matches: 6. The CDR3 nucleotides are TGTGCCAGCAGCTTAGCCTTTCCGGGGGGAAATGAGCAGTTCTTC. Translated: CASSLAFPGGNEQFF.

This chain joins TRBV30 and TRBJ2-5; TRBD2 aligns across 9 bases. This CDR3 is built from 16 residues. V was clipped by 1 base and J by 1 base; unmatched bases: 7. Per the germline V gene, CDR1 is GTSNPN and CDR2 is SVGIG (reference sequence). The CDR3 DNA sequence: TGTGCCTGGAGTGAATCTAGCGGGGCCCTCCAAGAGACCCAGTACTTC. It encodes CAWSESSGALQETQYF.

This clone has only a few counts. Other DNA sequences in the sample encode the same CDR3. The V call is TRBV11-3, the J call TRBJ2-3; no reliable D call. CDR3 size: 14 residues. CDR1 and CDR2 from the germline V gene are SGHNT and YENEEA. V dropped 0 bases and J dropped 2 bases, with 6 bases sitting between them. CDR3 amino acids: CASSLDGNTDTQYF. The DNA of the CDR3 is TGTGCCAGCAGCTTAGATGGCAACACAGATACGCAGTATTTT.

The rearrangement joins TRBV19 to TRBJ1-5; D is undetermined. Trimming pared 7 bases from V and 0 bases from J, leaving 16 bases between. Germline V lookup: CDR1 LNHDA, CDR2 SQIVND (reference sequence). This CDR3 has 16 amino acids. CDR3 loop: CASKVGGGFSNQPQHF. The CDR3 DNA reads TGTGCCAGTAAAGTGGGAGGAGGGTTTAGCAATCAGCCCCAGCATTTT.

The V gene is TRBV3-1 (or the pseudogene TRBV3-2), the J gene TRBJ2-5; D might be TRBD1 (6 bases). The CDR3 is 17 residues long. Germline V CDR1 and CDR2: LGHDT, YNNKEL (reference sequence). Deletions cut 2 bases from V and 5 bases from J, with 21 bases between. In DNA form, the CDR3 reads TGTGCCAGCAGCCAAACGGGTCCATACAGGGTCACGGAGACCCAGTACTTC. Protein: CASSQTGPYRVTETQYF.

V usage is TRBV4-1 and J usage is TRBJ2-2; D call uncertain. Germline V gene sequence: CDR1 MGHRA, CDR2 YSYEKL. Between the trimmed V and J ends, which lost 0 bases and 7 bases, there was a span of 12 bases. The CDR3 runs 15 residues. Here the CDR3 reads CASSQEDGSGGELFF. The CDR3 DNA reads as TGCGCCAGCAGCCAAGAAGACGGTTCGGGCGGGGAGCTGTTTTTT.

This rearrangement joins TRBV7-3 to TRBJ2-3; 13 nucleotides align to TRBD2. The CDR3 contains 17 residues. Germline loops: CDR1 SGHTA, CDR2 FQGTGA. J lost 0 bases, V lost 5 bases, and 5 bases had no gene match. As DNA, the CDR3 is TGTGCCAGCAGCCCACTAGCGGGGGGGGAGAGCACAGATACGCAGTATTTT. It yields the protein CASSPLAGGESTDTQYF.

The gene calls are TRBV19 and TRBJ2-1; 7 bases are a match to TRBD1. Germline V lookup: CDR1 LNHDA, CDR2 SQIVND (reference sequence). With V trimmed by 5 bases and J by 2 bases, 3 bases remained unmatched. This CDR3 comprises 14 residues. In nucleotides, the CDR3 is TGTGCCAGTAGTCCAGGGACAGCCTACAATGAGCAGTTCTTC. Its translation: CASSPGTAYNEQFF.

The chain links TRBV6-2 or TRBV6-3 to TRBJ1-5; TRBD1 might be the D (6 bases). The V gene lost 5 bases and the J gene lost 3 bases, with 14 bases spanning the gap. Germline CDR1 is MNHEY and CDR2 is SVGEGT. CDR3 length equals 15 residues. This chain's CDR3 is CASSKTGPLNQPQHF. The CDR3 DNA reads as TGTGCCAGCAGTAAGACAGGCCCCCTCAATCAGCCCCAGCATTTT.

The chain couples TRBV9 to TRBJ2-1; 8 bases fit TRBD2. The V gene's germline CDR1 is SGDLS and CDR2 YYNGEE. The CDR3 runs 17 residues. With 0 bases clipped from V and 0 bases from J, the junction kept 5 bases outside the gene matches. Here the CDR3 reads CASSVGLAGFSYNEQFF. In DNA, the CDR3 is TGTGCCAGCAGCGTAGGTTTAGCGGGGTTCTCCTACAATGAGCAGTTCTTC.

The chain combines TRBV10-3 with TRBJ1-1, with a tentative D call TRBD1 (5 bases). The CDR3 contains 13 residues. V lost 10 bases, J lost 4 bases, and 16 bases lay in between. In germline, CDR1 is ENHRY, CDR2 SYGVKD. CDR3 protein: CATKGVGTTEAFF. The CDR3 DNA follows: TGTGCCACAAAAGGGGTGGGCACCACTGAAGCTTTCTTT.

This clone was seen only a few times. This rearrangement joins TRBV6-6 to TRBJ1-1; 8 bases are shared with TRBD1. The V and J ends lost 4 bases and 2 bases, in that order; junction bases with no gene match: 3. Germline V gene sequence: CDR1 MNHNY, CDR2 SVGAGI (reference sequence). This CDR3 region has 14 residues. Here the CDR3 DNA reads TGTGCCAGCAGTTCTACAGGGGGAAACACTGAAGCTTTCTTT. It is translated as CASSSTGGNTEAFF.

V usage is TRBV10-1 and J usage is TRBJ2-5; the D gene is possibly TRBD2 (7 bases). Germline V gene sequence: CDR1 WNHNN, CDR2 SYGVQD (reference sequence). Trimming removed 5 bases at V and 5 bases at J, with 12 bases between. CDR3 length: 13 residues. As DNA, the CDR3 is TGCGCCAGCAGTCCCGGGGGGCTGGAGACCCAGTACTTC. This codes for CASSPGGLETQYF.

This chain links TRBV11-2 with TRBJ1-4; no reliable D call. There are 14 residues in the CDR3. Germline CDR1 SGHAT, CDR2 FQNNGV. Trimming pared 5 bases from V and 7 bases from J, leaving 14 bases between. This CDR3 is CASSTQEGSEKLFF. CDR3 sequence (DNA): TGTGCCAGCAGCACCCAGGAGGGTAGTGAAAAACTGTTTTTT.